The 31 T cell receptor beta chains listed next were all sequenced from one sample in a study of blood T cells in healthy people across ages. A J-beta primer mix and a sample-barcoded 5' primer were used in a second PCR of about 6 to 12 cycles. A single record per CDR3 protein comes from TCRdb applying MiXCR to the 5' RACE reads. The sample includes fewer than 950,000 distinct CDR3 sequences, about 36% seen only once; the top ten take under 15%. The specimen was blood. Receptors originate from a man between 18 and 29 years old in good health.

This clonotype was observed at least ten times. This chain uses TRBV12-3 or TRBV12-4 with TRBJ2-3, with 12 bases lining up with TRBD2. V shed 7 bases, J shed 4 bases, and the junction held 6 bases outside the gene matches. CDR3 length equals 15 residues. CDR3 nucleotide sequence: TGTGCCAGCACCGTGACTAGCGGGGGCTCAGATACGCAGTATTTT. Translation: CASTVTSGGSDTQYF.

In this sample, this clonotype turned up many times. The V gene is TRBV20-1, the J gene TRBJ1-1; D might be TRBD1 (5 bases). Germline CDR1 is DFQATT and CDR2 is SNEGSKA (reference sequence). CDR3 length equals 15 residues. V was pared by 6 bases and J by 5 bases, with 22 bases between. In DNA form, the CDR3 reads TGCAGTGCGGAATGGGGATCCGGGGGGGGGACTGAAGCTTTCTTT. The encoded protein is CSAEWGSGGGTEAFF.

This rearrangement joins TRBV7-9 to TRBJ2-7; the match to TRBD1 covers 11 bases. There are 15 residues in the CDR3. CDR1 SEHNR and CDR2 FQNEAQ come from the germline V gene (reference sequence). Trimming took 5 bases from V and 0 from J; bases not matched to a gene: 3. The CDR3 spells CASSTGTGGSYEQYF. The CDR3 DNA is TGTGCCAGCAGCACCGGGACAGGGGGCTCCTACGAGCAGTACTTC.

The gene calls are TRBV5-1 and TRBJ2-7; tentative D call: TRBD1 (6 bases). This CDR3 contains 17 residues. V shed 5 bases and J shed 7 bases, with 28 bases lying between them. In germline, CDR1 is SGHRS, CDR2 YFSETQ. This CDR3 is CASSPSVGAERGWEQYF. CDR3 bases: TGCGCCAGCAGTCCCTCGGTAGGGGCCGAGAGGGGGTGGGAGCAGTACTTC. The full variable domain, completed using reference TRBV5-1 and TRBJ2-7, is KAGVTQTPRYLIKTRGQQVTLSCSPISGHRSVSWYQQTPGQGLQFLFEYFSETQRNKGNFPGRFSGRQFSNSRSEMNVSTLELGDSALYLCASSPSVGAERGWEQYFGPGTRLTVT.

This clonotype was detected only a few times. The rearrangement uses TRBV3-1 and TRBJ1-4; D ambiguous. CDR3 size: 15 residues. Germline assignment: CDR1 LGHDT and CDR2 YNNKEL (reference sequence). With 0 bases removed from V and 8 bases from J, the gap between germline ends came to 13 bases. The CDR3 DNA reads TGTGCCAGCAGCCAAGACCCAGTCCTGAGGGAAAAACTGTTTTTT. Translation gives CASSQDPVLREKLFF. Full variable domain (missing parts from reference TRBV3-1 and TRBJ1-4): DTAVSQTPKYLVTQMGNDKSIKCEQNLGHDTMYWYKQDSKKFLKIMFSYNNKELIINETVPNRFSPKSPDKAHLNLHINSLELGDSAVYFCASSQDPVLREKLFFGSGTQLSVL.

The V and J genes are TRBV29-1 and TRBJ2-3; D uncertain. The CDR3 sequence is 14 residues long. Germline V gene sequence: CDR1 SQVTM, CDR2 ANQGSEA. V lost 4 bases to trimming and J lost 3 bases, with 14 bases between them. The CDR3 region is CSVVVGALTDTQYF. The CDR3 nucleotides are TGCAGCGTTGTAGTAGGTGCGTTGACAGATACGCAGTATTTT.

This clonotype has at least ten counts. This chain joins TRBV7-2 and TRBJ2-5; D is ambiguous. Trimming took off 6 bases at V and 0 bases at J, with 11 bases between the two ends. Germline assignment: CDR1 SGHTA and CDR2 FQGNSA. The CDR3 is 14 residues long. The CDR3 sequence: CASSFSQNQETQYF. In DNA, the CDR3 is TGTGCCAGCAGTTTTAGCCAGAACCAAGAGACCCAGTACTTC. The variable domain in full, completed from reference TRBV7-2 and TRBJ2-5, reads GAGVSQSPSNKVTEKGKDVELRCDPISGHTALYWYRQSLGQGLEFLIYFQGNSAPDKSGLPSDRFSAERTGGSVSTLTIQRTQQEDSAVYLCASSFSQNQETQYFGPGTRLLVL.

The V gene is TRBV7-9, the J gene TRBJ1-1; 12 bases are a match to TRBD1. The J segment lost 6 bases and the V segment lost 5 bases, leaving 13 bases of the junction unmatched. CDR3 size: 17 residues. CDR1 SEHNR and CDR2 FQNEAQ come from the germline V gene (reference sequence). The CDR3 DNA reads as TGTGCCAGCAGCGCAACCTCCCCGGGACAGGGGGCCCCTGAAGCTTTCTTT. Translated: CASSATSPGQGAPEAFF.

For this clonotype: Compared with germline, one end of the junction differs, possibly owing to a read error. V is TRBV12-3 or TRBV12-4 and J is TRBJ1-2, with a weak D call TRBD1 (6 bases). The CDR3 is made up of 14 amino acids. The CDR3 DNA sequence: TGTGCCAGCAGTTCGTCAGGGGTCCCCTATAGCTACACCTTC. Its translation is CASSSSGVPYSYTF.

This clonotype appeared many times. The DNA of the CDR3 is TGCAGTGCCAGGACCGGGATTCAGTCACCCCTCCACTTT. Its protein is CSARTGIQSPLHF. This sequence joins TRBV20-1 and TRBJ1-6, with D hard to call. V was shortened by 6 bases and J by 10 bases, with 16 bases between the two germline ends. The length of the CDR3 is 13 residues. Looked up from germline, CDR1 is DFQATT and CDR2 is SNEGSKA (reference sequence).

J is TRBJ2-2 and V is TRBV20-1; 11 bases agree with TRBD2. Looked up from germline, CDR1 is DFQATT and CDR2 is SNEGSKA (reference sequence). The V segment lost 0 bases and the J segment 0 bases; nucleotides outside the gene matches: 6. This CDR3 spans 18 amino acids. In DNA, the CDR3 is TGCAGTGCTAGAGACGTCGTAGCGGGGGGGCCGAACACCGGGGAGCTGTTTTTT. This translates into CSARDVVAGGPNTGELFF.

Ten or more counts support this clonotype. The gene calls are TRBV12-3 or TRBV12-4 and TRBJ1-2, with TRBD1 matching over 8 bases. The J segment lost 8 bases and the V segment lost 6 bases, leaving 2 bases of the junction unmatched. The CDR3 totals 11 residues. The chain's CDR3 is CASRDRGGYTF. In nucleotides, the CDR3 is TGTGCCAGCAGAGACAGGGGAGGCTACACCTTC.

This clonotype has a count of ten or more. The V call is TRBV6-6, the J call TRBJ2-7; unclear D gene. Trimming took 1 base from V and 1 from J, leaving 17 bases between them. Germline values: CDR1 MNHNY, CDR2 SVGAGI (reference sequence). This CDR3 has 17 residues. CDR3 sequence (DNA): TGTGCCAGCAGTTACTGGGGTTTCAATCACTCATCCTACGAGCAGTACTTC. This gives the protein CASSYWGFNHSSYEQYF.

This clonotype occurred a few times. This chain links TRBV4-3 with TRBJ1-4; TRBD1 agrees at 7 bases. Trimming took 2 bases from V and 0 from J; bases not matched to a gene: 6. In germline, CDR1 is LGHNA, CDR2 YSLEER. This CDR3 is built from 17 residues. The CDR3 DNA follows: TGCGCCAGCAGCCAATCCACAGGGGCCCCAACTAATGAAAAACTGTTTTTT. This gives the protein CASSQSTGAPTNEKLFF.

This clonotype has just a few counts. This chain joins TRBV5-5 and TRBJ1-2; 11 bases line up with TRBD1. The germline CDR1 and CDR2 sequences are SGHKS and YYEKEE (reference sequence). The trim removed 0 bases at V and 7 bases at J, leaving 11 bases unmatched. This CDR3 has 17 amino acids. CDR3 protein: CASSLAGTGTGGSGYTF. CDR3 DNA: TGTGCCAGCAGCTTGGCTGGGACCGGGACAGGGGGAAGTGGCTACACCTTC.

The table lists this clonotype with many counts. One end of the junction fails to match germline, which may point to a read error. The rearrangement uses TRBV5-1 and TRBJ1-1; D call uncertain. Germline loops: CDR1 SGHRS, CDR2 YFSETQ. The CDR3 covers 11 residues. CDR3 sequence: CASSLDTEAFF. CDR3 nucleotide sequence: TGTGCCAGCAGCTTGGACACTGAAGCTTTCTTT.

The chain has TRBV20-1 and TRBJ2-1; a weak D match, TRBD1 (5 bases). V gave up 0 bases and J gave up 6 bases, with 24 bases separating them. This CDR3 has 18 amino acids. CDR1 DFQATT and CDR2 SNEGSKA come from the germline V gene (reference sequence). In DNA, the CDR3 is TGCAGTGCTAGAGACTCGAGTAGACAGAGCATAACCATCAATGAGCAGTTCTTC. Amino acids: CSARDSSRQSITINEQFF.

This clonotype is a singleton in its sample. The V gene is TRBV7-6, the J gene TRBJ1-1, with 7 bases lining up with TRBD1. This CDR3 spans 13 amino acids. The germline gives CDR1 SGHVS, CDR2 FNYEAQ. V shed 6 bases and J 6 bases; nucleotides not matched to a gene: 7. For the CDR3, the DNA is TGTGCCAGCAGTTCCCAGGGGGACGCTGAAGCTTTCTTT. Encoded protein: CASSSQGDAEAFF.

Details on this clonotype: One end of the junction does not line up with germline, which may come from a read error. The gene calls are TRBV12-3 or TRBV12-4 and TRBJ2-7, with a possible D match to TRBD1 (5 bases). The CDR3 spans 13 residues. CDR3 residues: CAGSSDTFYEQYF. CDR3 DNA sequence: TGTGCCGGCAGTTCGGACACATTCTACGAGCAGTACTTC.

This chain connects TRBV2 to TRBJ1-2; a possible D gene is TRBD1 (6 bases). The CDR3 has 14 amino acids. The germline CDR1 and CDR2 sequences are SNHLY and FYNNEI. The V and J ends lost 1 base and 6 bases respectively, with 12 bases between them. CDR3 loop: CASSEGTVRHGYTF. CDR3 sequence (DNA): TGTGCCAGCAGTGAAGGGACAGTACGACATGGCTACACCTTC.

The rearrangement joins TRBV5-5 to TRBJ1-4; tentatively, D is TRBD1 (6 bases). Trimming stripped 0 bases from V and 4 bases from J, with 7 bases between. Germline V gene data show CDR1 as SGHKS and CDR2 as YYEKEE (reference sequence). CDR3 length: 14 residues. The CDR3 DNA sequence: TGTGCCAGCAGCTTGGCAGGGGATAATGAAAAACTGTTTTTT. It translates to CASSLAGDNEKLFF. The full variable domain, in which reference TRBV5-5 and TRBJ1-4 provide the parts outside the CDR3, is DAGVTQSPTHLIKTRGQQVTLRCSPISGHKSVSWYQQVLGQGPQFIFQYYEKEERGRGNFPDRFSARQFPNYSSELNVNALLLGDSALYLCASSLAGDNEKLFFGSGTQLSVL.

On this clonotype itself: The junction differs from germline at one of its ends, possibly a read error. This sequence joins TRBV28 and TRBJ1-5; TRBD1 aligns across 8 bases. The CDR3 contains 20 residues. Germline assignment: CDR1 MDHEN and CDR2 SYDVKM. The DNA of the CDR3 is TGTGCCAGCAATTTATCCCTCGACGTCCAACAGGGGGATAGCAATCAGCCCCAGCATTTT. Protein: CASNLSLDVQQGDSNQPQHF.

The chain joins TRBV20-1 to TRBJ2-1; 7 nucleotides agree with TRBD2. The V segment lost 6 bases and the J segment 3 bases; nucleotides outside the gene matches: 11. This CDR3 is built from 15 residues. In germline, CDR1 is DFQATT, CDR2 SNEGSKA (reference sequence). In nucleotides, the CDR3 is TGCAGTGCGGTGGGACTAACGGCGGTCTACAATGAGCAGTTCTTC. Its protein product is CSAVGLTAVYNEQFF.

The chain combines TRBV6-5 with TRBJ1-4; D possibly corresponds to TRBD1 (6 bases). Trimming left V 0 bases short and J 7 bases short, with 18 bases between. Germline CDR1 is MNHEY and CDR2 is SVGAGI. The CDR3 covers 17 residues. CDR3 amino acids: CASSYSPPGSGAEKLFF. The DNA of the CDR3 is TGTGCCAGCAGTTACTCCCCCCCGGGTTCGGGGGCTGAAAAACTGTTTTTT.

The genes are TRBV12-3 or TRBV12-4 and TRBJ1-2; D gene uncertain. The CDR3 extends over 13 amino acids. Trimming left V 9 bases short and J 2 bases short, with 13 bases between. CDR3 in DNA: TGTGCCAGTCACAGCGCGGGGAACTATGGCTACACCTTC. This sequence encodes CASHSAGNYGYTF.

The chain carries TRBV20-1 and TRBJ2-1, with D possibly matching TRBD1 (6 bases). The CDR3 has 15 amino acids. Germline lookup yields CDR1 DFQATT and CDR2 SNEGSKA (reference sequence). The ends were cut back, 3 bases at V and 8 bases at J, with 20 bases in the middle. CDR3 region: CSASLNMLSGDEQFF. In DNA, the CDR3 is TGCAGTGCTAGCCTTAATATGTTGTCAGGGGATGAGCAGTTCTTC.

The CDR3 sequence is CASSFRPTGAYEQYF. The CDR3 region has the DNA TGTGCCAGCAGTTTTCGACCGACAGGGGCCTACGAGCAGTACTTC. V usage is TRBV27 and J usage is TRBJ2-7; 8 bases align to TRBD1. Trimming at V came to 3 bases and at J to 2 bases, leaving 6 bases not matched to a gene. The CDR3 spans 15 residues. Looked up from germline, CDR1 is MNHEY and CDR2 is SMNVEV (reference sequence).

This chain uses TRBV18 with TRBJ2-7; D is unresolved. Germline V CDR1 and CDR2: KGHSH, LQKENI. CDR3 length equals 13 residues. The V gene lost 3 bases and the J gene lost 4 bases, with 10 bases spanning the gap. CDR3 sequence: CASSPNDGYEQYF. CDR3 DNA: TGTGCCAGCTCACCCAACGACGGGTACGAGCAGTACTTC.

The chain couples TRBV12-3 or TRBV12-4 to TRBJ2-2, with 11 bases that match TRBD1. J was trimmed by 5 bases and V by 4 bases; bases with no gene match: 6. This CDR3 is 16 amino acids long. CDR3 nucleotides: TGTGCCAGCAGTTCCCGGGACAGGGGGATTACCGGGGAGCTGTTTTTT. It encodes CASSSRDRGITGELFF.

This sequence joins TRBV20-1 and TRBJ2-5; a weak D match, TRBD1 (6 bases). The DNA end is a closer match to TRBJ2-7, so the J assignment may be wrong. CDR1 and CDR2 from the germline V gene are DFQATT and SNEGSKA (reference sequence). This CDR3 has 16 residues. The CDR3 region has the DNA TGCAGTGCCAGGTCTCTGGGGGCGCAAATCGTCTACGAGCAGTACTTC. It translates to CSARSLGAQIVYEQYF.

By share of the sample, this clonotype is medium-sized. The rearrangement joins TRBV5-1 to TRBJ2-1; D not resolved. The closer fit of TRBJ2-7 to the DNA end suggests the J call may be wrong. CDR3 length: 13 amino acids. CDR1 is SGHRS, CDR2 YFSETQ, per germline. The CDR3 loop reads CASSLWGYNEQYF. Written as DNA, the CDR3 is TGCGCCAGCAGCTTGTGGGGTTACAATGAGCAGTACTTC.